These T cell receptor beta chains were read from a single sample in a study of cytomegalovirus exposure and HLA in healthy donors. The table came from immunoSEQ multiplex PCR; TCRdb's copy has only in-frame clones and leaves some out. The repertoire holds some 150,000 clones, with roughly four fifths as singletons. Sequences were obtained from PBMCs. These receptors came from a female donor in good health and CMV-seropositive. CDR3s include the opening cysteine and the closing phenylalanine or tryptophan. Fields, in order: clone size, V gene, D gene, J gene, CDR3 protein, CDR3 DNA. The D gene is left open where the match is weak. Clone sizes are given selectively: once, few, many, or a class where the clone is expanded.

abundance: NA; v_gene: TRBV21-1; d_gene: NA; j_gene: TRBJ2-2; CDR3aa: CASSTRTSGRANTGELFF; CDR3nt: TGTGCCAGCAGCACCCGGACTAGCGGGAGGGCCAACACCGGGGAGCTGTTTTTT
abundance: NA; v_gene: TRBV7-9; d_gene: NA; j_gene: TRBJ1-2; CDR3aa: CASSSVRYGYTF; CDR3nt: TGTGCCAGCAGCTCTGTGAGGTATGGCTACACCTTC
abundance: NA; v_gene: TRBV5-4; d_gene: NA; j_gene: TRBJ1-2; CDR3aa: CASSLAGQGMFSSTF; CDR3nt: TGTGCCAGCAGCTTGGCAGGGCAGGGGATGTTCAGTTCCACCTTC
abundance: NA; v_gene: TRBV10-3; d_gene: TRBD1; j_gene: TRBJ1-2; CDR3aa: CAISELTGGYGYTF; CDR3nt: TGTGCCATCAGTGAACTAACAGGGGGATATGGCTACACCTTC
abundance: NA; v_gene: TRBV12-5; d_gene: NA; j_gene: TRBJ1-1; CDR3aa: CASGSGTGIGEAFF; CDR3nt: TGTGCTAGTGGCTCCGGGACTGGGATTGGTGAAGCTTTCTTT
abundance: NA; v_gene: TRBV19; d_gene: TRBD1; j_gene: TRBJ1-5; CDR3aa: CASSPGGGQPQHF; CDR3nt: TGTGCCAGTAGTCCAGGGGGAGGTCAGCCCCAGCATTTT
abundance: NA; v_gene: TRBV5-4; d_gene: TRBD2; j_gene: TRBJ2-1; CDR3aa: CASLPSGRSAQPDNEQFF; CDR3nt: TGTGCCAGCCTTCCCAGCGGGAGGAGCGCTCAACCCGACAATGAGCAGTTCTTC
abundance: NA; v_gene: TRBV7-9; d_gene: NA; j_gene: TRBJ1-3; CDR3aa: CAGRTGSSGNTIYF; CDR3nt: TGTGCCGGTAGAACAGGGAGCTCTGGAAACACCATATATTTT
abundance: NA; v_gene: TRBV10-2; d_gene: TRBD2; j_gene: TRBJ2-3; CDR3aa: CASSVAGDTQYF; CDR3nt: TGCGCCAGCAGTGTAGCGGGAGATACGCAGTATTTT
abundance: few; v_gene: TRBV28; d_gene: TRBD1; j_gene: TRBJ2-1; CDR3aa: CASSLRYRGSSYNEQFF; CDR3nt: TGTGCCAGCAGCCTAAGGTACAGGGGAAGCTCCTACAATGAGCAGTTCTTC
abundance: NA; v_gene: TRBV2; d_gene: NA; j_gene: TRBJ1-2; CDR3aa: CASNTGNYGYTF; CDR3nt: TGTGCCAGCAATACAGGAAACTATGGCTACACCTTC
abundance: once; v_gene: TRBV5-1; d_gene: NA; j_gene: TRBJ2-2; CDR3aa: CASSFSGTGELFF; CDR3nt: TGCGCCAGCAGCTTTAGCGGTACCGGGGAGCTGTTTTTT
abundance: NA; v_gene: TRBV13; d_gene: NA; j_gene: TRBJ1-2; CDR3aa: CASSIRDYGYTF; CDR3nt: TGTGCCAGCAGCATCAGGGACTATGGCTACACCTTC
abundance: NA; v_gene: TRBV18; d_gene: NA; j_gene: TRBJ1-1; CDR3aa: CASSPTRGTEAFF; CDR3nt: TGTGCCAGCTCACCGACACGGGGAACTGAAGCTTTCTTT
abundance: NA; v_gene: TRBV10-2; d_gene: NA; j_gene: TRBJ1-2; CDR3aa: CASSEHRDYGYTF; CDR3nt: TGCGCCAGCAGTGAGCACAGGGACTATGGCTACACCTTC
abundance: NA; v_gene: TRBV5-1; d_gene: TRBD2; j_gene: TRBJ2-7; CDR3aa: CASRLRLAGGPSYEQYF; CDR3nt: TGCGCCAGCAGGCTGAGACTAGCGGGGGGCCCCTCCTACGAGCAGTACTTC
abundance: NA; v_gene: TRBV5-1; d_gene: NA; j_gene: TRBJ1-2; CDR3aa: CASSLQTPNTGNGYTF; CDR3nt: TGCGCCAGCAGCCTCCAAACCCCTAACACAGGGAATGGCTACACCTTC
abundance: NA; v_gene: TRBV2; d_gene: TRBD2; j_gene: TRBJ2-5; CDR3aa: CASSESSGVETQYF; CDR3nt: TGTGCCAGCAGTGAAAGTAGCGGGGTTGAGACCCAGTACTTC
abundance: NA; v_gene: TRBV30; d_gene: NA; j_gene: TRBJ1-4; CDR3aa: CALNWGQANEKLFF; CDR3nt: TGTGCCTTAAACTGGGGGCAGGCGAATGAAAAACTGTTTTTT
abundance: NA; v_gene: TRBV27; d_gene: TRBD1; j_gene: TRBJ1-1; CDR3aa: CASTRTGGTAEAFF; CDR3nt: TGTGCCAGCACACGGACAGGGGGAACGGCTGAAGCTTTCTTT
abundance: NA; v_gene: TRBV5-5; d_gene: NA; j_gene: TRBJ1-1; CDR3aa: CASSLNSRGTEAFF; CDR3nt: TGTGCCAGCAGCTTGAACAGTCGGGGAACTGAAGCTTTCTTT
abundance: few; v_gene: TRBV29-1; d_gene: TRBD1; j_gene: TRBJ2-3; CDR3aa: CSVGLQGADTQYF; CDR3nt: TGCAGCGTCGGGTTACAGGGGGCGGATACGCAGTATTTT
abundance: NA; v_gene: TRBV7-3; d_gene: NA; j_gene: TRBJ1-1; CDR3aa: CASSPDSTTEAFF; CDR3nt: TGTGCCAGCAGCCCTGACAGTACCACTGAAGCTTTCTTT
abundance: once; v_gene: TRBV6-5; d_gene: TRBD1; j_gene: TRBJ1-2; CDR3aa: CASSHGQGRGYTF; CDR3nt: TGTGCCAGCAGTCACGGACAGGGGAGAGGCTACACCTTC
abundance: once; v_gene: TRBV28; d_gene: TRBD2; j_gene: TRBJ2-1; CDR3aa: CASSPGRGGRANEQFF; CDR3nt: TGTGCCAGCAGCCCCGGGCGTGGCGGGAGGGCCAATGAGCAGTTCTTC
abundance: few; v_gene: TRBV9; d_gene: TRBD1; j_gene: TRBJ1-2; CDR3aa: CASSVAGTVGYTF; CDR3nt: TGTGCCAGCAGCGTAGCTGGGACAGTCGGCTACACCTTC
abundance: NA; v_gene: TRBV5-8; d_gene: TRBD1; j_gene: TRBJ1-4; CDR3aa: CASSPGRGTGYEKLFF; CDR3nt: TGTGCCAGCAGCCCGGGGAGGGGGACAGGTTATGAAAAACTGTTTTTT
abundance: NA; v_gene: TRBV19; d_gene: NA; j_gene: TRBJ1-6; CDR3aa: CASRDTYNSPLHF; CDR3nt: TGTGCCAGTCGGGACACGTATAATTCACCCCTCCACTTT
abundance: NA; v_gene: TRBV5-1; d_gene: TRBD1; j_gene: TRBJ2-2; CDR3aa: CASSPTPGQGVGELFF; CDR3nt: TGCGCCAGCAGCCCAACGCCGGGACAGGGCGTCGGGGAGCTGTTTTTT
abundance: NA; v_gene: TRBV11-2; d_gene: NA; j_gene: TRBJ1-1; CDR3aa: CASSKTANTEAFF; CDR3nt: TGTGCCAGCAGCAAGACAGCGAACACTGAAGCTTTCTTT
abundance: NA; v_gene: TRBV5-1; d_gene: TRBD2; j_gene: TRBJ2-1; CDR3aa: CASSPTSGSRYNEQFF; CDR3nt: TGCGCCAGCAGCCCAACTAGCGGGAGTCGGTACAATGAGCAGTTCTTC
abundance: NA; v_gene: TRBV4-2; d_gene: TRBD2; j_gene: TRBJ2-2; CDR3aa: CASRAYSGSGAGELFF; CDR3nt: TGTGCCAGCAGGGCTTATAGCGGGAGCGGTGCCGGGGAGCTGTTTTTT
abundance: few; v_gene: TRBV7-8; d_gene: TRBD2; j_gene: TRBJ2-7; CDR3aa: CASRATSGKSSYEQYF; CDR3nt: TGTGCCAGCAGAGCCACTAGCGGCAAAAGCTCCTACGAGCAGTACTTC
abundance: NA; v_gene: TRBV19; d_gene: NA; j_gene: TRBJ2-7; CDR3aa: CASSIPPNEQYF; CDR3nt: TGTGCCAGTAGTATTCCCCCAAACGAGCAGTACTTC
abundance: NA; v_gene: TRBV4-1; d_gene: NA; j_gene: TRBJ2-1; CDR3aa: CASSQSGHEQFF; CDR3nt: TGCGCCAGCAGTCAAAGCGGCCATGAGCAGTTCTTC
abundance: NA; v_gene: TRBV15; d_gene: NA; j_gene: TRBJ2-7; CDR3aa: CATSRVREDYEQYF; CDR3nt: TGTGCCACCAGCAGAGTCAGGGAGGACTACGAGCAGTACTTC
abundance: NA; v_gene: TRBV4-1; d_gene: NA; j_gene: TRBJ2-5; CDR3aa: CASSQMEGWETQYF; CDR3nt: TGCGCCAGCAGCCAAATGGAGGGCTGGGAGACCCAGTACTTC
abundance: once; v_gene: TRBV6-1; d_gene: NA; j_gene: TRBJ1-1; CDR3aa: CASSEGGNTEAFF; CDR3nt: TGTGCCAGCAGTGAGGGGGGGAACACTGAAGCTTTCTTT
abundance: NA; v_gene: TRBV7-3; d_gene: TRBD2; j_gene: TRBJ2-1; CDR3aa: CASSLTASGYNEQFF; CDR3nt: TGTGCCAGCAGCTTAACTGCTAGCGGGTACAATGAGCAGTTCTTC
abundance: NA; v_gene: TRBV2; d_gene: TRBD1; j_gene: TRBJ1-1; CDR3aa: CASGGTGLNTEAFF; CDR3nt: TGTGCCAGCGGCGGGACAGGGCTGAACACTGAAGCTTTCTTT
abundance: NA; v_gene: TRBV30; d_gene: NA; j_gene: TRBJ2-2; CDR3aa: CAWRGATNTGELFF; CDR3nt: TGTGCCTGGAGGGGGGCCACAAACACCGGGGAGCTGTTTTTT
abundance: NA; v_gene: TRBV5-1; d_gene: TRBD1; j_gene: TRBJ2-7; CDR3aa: CASSARQGGYEQYF; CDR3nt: TGCGCCAGCAGCGCCCGACAGGGGGGCTACGAGCAGTACTTC
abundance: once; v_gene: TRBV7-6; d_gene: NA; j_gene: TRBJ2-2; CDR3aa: CASSLMQGYTGELFF; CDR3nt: TGTGCCAGCAGCTTAATGCAGGGCTACACCGGGGAGCTGTTTTTT
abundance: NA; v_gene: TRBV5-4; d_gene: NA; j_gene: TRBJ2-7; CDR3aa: CASSLDLSSEWALEQYF; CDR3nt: TGTGCCAGCAGCTTGGATTTGTCTAGCGAGTGGGCCCTAGAGCAGTACTTC
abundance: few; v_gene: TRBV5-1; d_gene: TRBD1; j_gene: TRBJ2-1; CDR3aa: CASSLVTGTGVNEQFF; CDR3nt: TGCGCCAGCAGCTTGGTAACCGGGACAGGGGTCAATGAGCAGTTCTTC
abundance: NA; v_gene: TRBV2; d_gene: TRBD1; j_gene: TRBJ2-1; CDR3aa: CASKAGQVYNEQFF; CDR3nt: TGTGCCAGCAAGGCGGGACAGGTCTACAATGAGCAGTTCTTC
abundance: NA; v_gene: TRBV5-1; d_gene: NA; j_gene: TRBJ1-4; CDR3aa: CASSLSGRGDEKLFF; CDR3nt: TGCGCCAGCAGCTTGAGTGGCAGGGGTGATGAAAAACTGTTTTTT
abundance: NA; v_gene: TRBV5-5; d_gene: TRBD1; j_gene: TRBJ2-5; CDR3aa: CASSRDRGGETQYF; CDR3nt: TGTGCCAGCAGCCGGGACAGGGGGGGGGAGACCCAGTACTTC
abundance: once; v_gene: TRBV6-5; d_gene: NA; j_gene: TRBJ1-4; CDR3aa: CASSSLNEKLFF; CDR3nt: TGTGCCAGCAGTTCACTTAATGAAAAACTGTTTTTT
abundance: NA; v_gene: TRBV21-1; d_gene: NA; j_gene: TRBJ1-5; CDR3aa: CASSKEGTADQPQHF; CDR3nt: TGTGCCAGCAGCAAAGAGGGGACAGCAGATCAGCCCCAGCATTTT
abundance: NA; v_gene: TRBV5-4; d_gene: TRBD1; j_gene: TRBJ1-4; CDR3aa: CASSGDRGDEKLFF; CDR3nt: TGTGCCAGCAGCGGCGACAGGGGAGATGAAAAACTGTTTTTT
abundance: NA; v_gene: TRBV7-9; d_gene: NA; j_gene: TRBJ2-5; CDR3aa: CASRRTAQETQYF; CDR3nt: TGTGCCAGCAGAAGGACAGCACAAGAGACCCAGTACTTC
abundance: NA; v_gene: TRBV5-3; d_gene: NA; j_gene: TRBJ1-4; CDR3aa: CARSSTGTNEKLFF; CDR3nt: TGTGCCAGAAGTTCGACAGGAACTAATGAAAAACTGTTTTTT
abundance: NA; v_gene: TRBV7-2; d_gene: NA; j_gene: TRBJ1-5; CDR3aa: CASSLQEALYQPQHF; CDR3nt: TGTGCCAGCAGCTTACAGGAGGCCCTATATCAGCCCCAGCATTTT
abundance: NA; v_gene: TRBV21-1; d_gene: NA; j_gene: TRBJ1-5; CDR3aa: CASSTISGYYQPQHF; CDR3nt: TGTGCCAGCAGCACCATTTCAGGGTATTATCAGCCCCAGCATTTT
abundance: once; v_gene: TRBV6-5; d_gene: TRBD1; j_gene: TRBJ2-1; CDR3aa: CASRGTGGPYNEQFF; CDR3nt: TGTGCCAGCAGGGGGACAGGGGGCCCGTACAATGAGCAGTTCTTC
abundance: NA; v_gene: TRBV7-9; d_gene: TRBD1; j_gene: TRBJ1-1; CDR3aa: CASSTSGGTEAFF; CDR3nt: TGTGCCAGCAGCACATCAGGGGGTACTGAAGCTTTCTTT
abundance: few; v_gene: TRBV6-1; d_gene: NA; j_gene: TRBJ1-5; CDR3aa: CASTGGNQPQHF; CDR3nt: TGTGCCAGCACGGGGGGGAATCAGCCCCAGCATTTT
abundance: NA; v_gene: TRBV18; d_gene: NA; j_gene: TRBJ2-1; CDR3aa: CASSETMSFHEQFF; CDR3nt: TGTGCCAGCTCCGAGACTATGAGCTTCCATGAGCAGTTCTTC
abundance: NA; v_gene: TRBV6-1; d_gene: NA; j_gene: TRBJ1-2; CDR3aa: CASSLVQNYGYTF; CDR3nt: TGTGCCAGCAGTTTAGTCCAAAACTATGGCTACACCTTC